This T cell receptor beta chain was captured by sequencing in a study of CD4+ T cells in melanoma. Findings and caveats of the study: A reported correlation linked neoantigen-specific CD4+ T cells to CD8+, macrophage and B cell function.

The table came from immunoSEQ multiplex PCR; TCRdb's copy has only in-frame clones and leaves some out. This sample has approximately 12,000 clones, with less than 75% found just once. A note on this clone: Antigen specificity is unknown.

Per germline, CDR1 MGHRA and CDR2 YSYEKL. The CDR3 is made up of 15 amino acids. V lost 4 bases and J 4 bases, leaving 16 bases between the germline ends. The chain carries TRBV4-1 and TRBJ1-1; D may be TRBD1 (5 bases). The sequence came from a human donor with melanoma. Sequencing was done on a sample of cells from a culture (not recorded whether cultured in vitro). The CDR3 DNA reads TGCGCCAGCAGCCCGTCCCCGGTTCAGGGCACTGAAGCTTTCTTT. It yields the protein CASSPSPVQGTEAFF.